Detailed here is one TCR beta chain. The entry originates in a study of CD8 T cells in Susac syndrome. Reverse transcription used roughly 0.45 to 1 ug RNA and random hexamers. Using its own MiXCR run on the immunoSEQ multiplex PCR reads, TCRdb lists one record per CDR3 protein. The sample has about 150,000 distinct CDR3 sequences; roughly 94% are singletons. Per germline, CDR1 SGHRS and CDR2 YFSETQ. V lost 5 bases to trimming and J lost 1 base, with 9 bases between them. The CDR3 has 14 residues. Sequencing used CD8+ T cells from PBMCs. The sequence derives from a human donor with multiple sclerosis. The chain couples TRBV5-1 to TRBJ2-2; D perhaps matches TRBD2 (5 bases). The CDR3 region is CASSPRENTGELFF. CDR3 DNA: TGCGCCAGCAGTCCCCGGGAGAACACCGGGGAGCTGTTTTTT.